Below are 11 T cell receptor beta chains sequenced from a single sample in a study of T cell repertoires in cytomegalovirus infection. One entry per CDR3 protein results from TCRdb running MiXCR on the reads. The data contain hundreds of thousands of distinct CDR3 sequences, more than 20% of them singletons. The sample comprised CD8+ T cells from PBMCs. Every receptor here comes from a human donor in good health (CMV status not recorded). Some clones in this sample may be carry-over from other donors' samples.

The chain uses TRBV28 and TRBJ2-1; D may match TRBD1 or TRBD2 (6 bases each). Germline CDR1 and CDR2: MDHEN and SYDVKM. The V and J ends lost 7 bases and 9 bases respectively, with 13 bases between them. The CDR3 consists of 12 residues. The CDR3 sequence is CASTEGGLEQFF. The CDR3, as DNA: TGTGCCAGCACCGAAGGGGGGCTTGAGCAGTTCTTC. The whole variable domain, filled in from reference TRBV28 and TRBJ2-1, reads DVKVTQSSRYLVKRTGEKVFLECVQDMDHENMFWYRQDPGLGLRLIYFSYDVKMKEKGDIPEGYSVSREKKERFSLILESASTNQTSMYLCASTEGGLEQFFGPGTRLTVL.

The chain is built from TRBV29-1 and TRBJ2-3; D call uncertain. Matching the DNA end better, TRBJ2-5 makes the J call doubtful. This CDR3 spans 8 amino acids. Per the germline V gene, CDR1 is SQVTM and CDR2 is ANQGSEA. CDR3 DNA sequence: TGCAGCGTAGGGACCCAGTACTTC. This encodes CSVGTQYF.

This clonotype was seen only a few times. The CDR3 region has the DNA TGTGCCAGTAGTATGCTAGCGGACTCCTACAATGAGCAGTTCTTC. Translated: CASSMLADSYNEQFF. V gene TRBV19 combines with J gene TRBJ2-1, with 7 bases fitting TRBD2. Germline V CDR1 and CDR2: LNHDA, SQIVND (reference sequence). The CDR3 covers 15 residues. Germline trimming cut 3 bases from V and 0 bases from J; bases unmatched to any gene: 2.

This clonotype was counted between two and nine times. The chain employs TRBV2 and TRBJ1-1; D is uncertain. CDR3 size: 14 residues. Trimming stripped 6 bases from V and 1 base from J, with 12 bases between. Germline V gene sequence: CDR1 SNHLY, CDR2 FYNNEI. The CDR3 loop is CASSLGVSNTEAFF. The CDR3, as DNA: TGTGCCAGCAGCTTGGGTGTATCGAACACTGAAGCTTTCTTT.

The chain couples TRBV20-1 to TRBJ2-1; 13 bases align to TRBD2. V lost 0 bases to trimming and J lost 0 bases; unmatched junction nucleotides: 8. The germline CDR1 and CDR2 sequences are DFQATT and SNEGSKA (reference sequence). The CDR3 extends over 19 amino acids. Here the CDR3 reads CSARDTSGGVLSSYNEQFF. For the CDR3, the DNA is TGCAGTGCTAGAGATACTAGCGGGGGGGTCTTAAGCTCCTACAATGAGCAGTTCTTC.

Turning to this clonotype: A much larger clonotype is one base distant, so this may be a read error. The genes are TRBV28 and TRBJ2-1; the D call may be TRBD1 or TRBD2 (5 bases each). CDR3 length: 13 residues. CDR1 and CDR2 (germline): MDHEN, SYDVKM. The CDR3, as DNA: TGTGCCAGCACTGTTGGGGGTCTCAATGAGCAGTTATTC. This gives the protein CASTVGGLNEQLF.

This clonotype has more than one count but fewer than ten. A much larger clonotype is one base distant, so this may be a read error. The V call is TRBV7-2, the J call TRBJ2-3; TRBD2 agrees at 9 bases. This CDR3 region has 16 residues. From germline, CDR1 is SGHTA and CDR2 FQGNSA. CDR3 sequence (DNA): TGTGTCAGCAGTGTGAATAGCGGGGGATTCACAGATACGCAGTATTTT. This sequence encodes CVSSVNSGGFTDTQYF.

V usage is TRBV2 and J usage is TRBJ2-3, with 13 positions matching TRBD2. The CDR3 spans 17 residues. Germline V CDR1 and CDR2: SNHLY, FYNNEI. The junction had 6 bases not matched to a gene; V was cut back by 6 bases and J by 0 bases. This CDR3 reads CASRTSGGKHSTDTQYF. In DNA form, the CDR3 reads TGTGCCAGCAGGACTAGCGGGGGGAAACATAGCACAGATACGCAGTATTTT.

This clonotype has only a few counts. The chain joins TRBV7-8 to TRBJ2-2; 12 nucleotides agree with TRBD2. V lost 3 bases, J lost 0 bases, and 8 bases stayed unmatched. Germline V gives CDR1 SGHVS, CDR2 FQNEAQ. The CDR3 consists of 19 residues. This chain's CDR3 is CASSLDGLAGKANTGELFF. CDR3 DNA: TGTGCCAGCAGCTTGGACGGACTAGCGGGGAAAGCGAACACCGGGGAGCTGTTTTTT.

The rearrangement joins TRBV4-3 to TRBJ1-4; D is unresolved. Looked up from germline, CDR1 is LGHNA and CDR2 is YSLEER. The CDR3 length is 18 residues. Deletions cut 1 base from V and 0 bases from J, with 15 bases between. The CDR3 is CASSQGRRLVATNEKLFF. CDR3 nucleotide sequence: TGCGCCAGCAGCCAAGGTCGGCGGCTAGTTGCAACTAATGAAAAACTGTTTTTT.

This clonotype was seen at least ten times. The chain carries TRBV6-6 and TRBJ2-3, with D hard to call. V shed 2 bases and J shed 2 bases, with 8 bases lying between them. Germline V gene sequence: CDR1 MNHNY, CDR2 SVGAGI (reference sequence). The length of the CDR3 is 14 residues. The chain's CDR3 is CASSYVIPTDTQYF. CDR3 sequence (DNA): TGTGCCAGCAGTTACGTTATACCCACAGATACGCAGTATTTT.